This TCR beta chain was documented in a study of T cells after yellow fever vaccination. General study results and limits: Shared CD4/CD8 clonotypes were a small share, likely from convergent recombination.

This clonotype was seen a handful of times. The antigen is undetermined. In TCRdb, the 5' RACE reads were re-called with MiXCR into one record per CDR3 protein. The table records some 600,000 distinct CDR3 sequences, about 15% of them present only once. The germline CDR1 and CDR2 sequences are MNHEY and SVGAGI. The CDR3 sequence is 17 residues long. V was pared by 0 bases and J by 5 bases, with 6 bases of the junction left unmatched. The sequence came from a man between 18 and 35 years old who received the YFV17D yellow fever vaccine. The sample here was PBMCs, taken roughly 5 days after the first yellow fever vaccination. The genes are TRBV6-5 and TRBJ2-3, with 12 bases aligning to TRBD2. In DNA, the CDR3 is TGTGCCAGCAGTTACTCACTAGCGGGGGGATTTAGAGATACGCAGTATTTT. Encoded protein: CASSYSLAGGFRDTQYF.